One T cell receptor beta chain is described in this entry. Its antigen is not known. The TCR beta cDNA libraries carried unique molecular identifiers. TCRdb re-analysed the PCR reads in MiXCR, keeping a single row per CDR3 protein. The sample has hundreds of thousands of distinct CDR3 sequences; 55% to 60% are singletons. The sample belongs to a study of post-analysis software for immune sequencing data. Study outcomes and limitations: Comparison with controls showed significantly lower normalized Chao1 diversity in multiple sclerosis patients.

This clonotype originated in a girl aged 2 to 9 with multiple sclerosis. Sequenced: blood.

CDR3 region: CASSPEDIAGGGNEQFF. The CDR3 DNA reads TGTGCCAGCAGCCCAGAAGACATAGCGGGAGGGGGCAATGAGCAGTTCTTC. The V and J genes are TRBV7-8 and TRBJ2-1; 11 bases line up with TRBD2. The CDR3 totals 17 residues. V trimming: 5 bases; J trimming: 6 bases; junction bases outside the gene matches: 12. The germline gives CDR1 SGHVS, CDR2 FQNEAQ.